The text below deals with one T cell receptor beta chain. The clone's antigen remains unknown. Per-base qualities were not stored, and no clone one base away is much larger. The data originate from a study of blood T cell repertoires in COVID-19 (dated by TCRdb to the early 2020s). As for the study more broadly: Samples from collaborators originated in the United States, Italy and Spain and spanned both the acute and convalescent phases of COVID-19. A freely available public database, intended as a resource for researchers studying the immune response to SARS-CoV-2, is where the repertoires were released. The sample metadata nearly always contained a de-identified subject ID, COVID-19 status, age in years and sex. HLA class I and class II types, where available, came from metadata supplied by the sample provider rather than from assay-based typing. The material from the prospective study consisted of cDNA or gDNA derived from T cells, B-cell-depleted T cells, or PBMCs. The dataset comprised deeply sampled blood TCRbeta repertoires from subjects exposed to, actively infected with, or recovered from COVID-19. The samples were drawn from the first 160 participants of the ongoing ImmuneRACE study and from some 1,300 subjects provided by 6 global collaborators.

The immunoSEQ Assay, a bias-controlled multiplex PCR, was used to amplify TCRbeta CDR3 regions from genomic DNA. In the source study's methods: The number of nucleated cells in each sample was estimated from the amplification of reference gene primers within the assay. To quantify the absolute abundance of each unique TCRbeta CDR3 rearrangement, sequence reads were collapsed and filtered. Productive Simpson clonality was computed per sample as the square root of Simpson's diversity index over productive rearrangements. TCRdb took this table from immuneACCESS and kept in-frame rearrangements with V and J called. Such tables lack part of the clones; where checked against another copy, unresolved V genes explain under half of the gap, and the rest is unexplained. The V and J calls and clone size come from that table; D and trimming were worked out from the DNA. This sample holds a few hundred thousand clones; 80% to 90% were observed only once. The ten largest clonotypes hold under 2.5% of the sample.

Results and caveats for the whole study, not just this receptor: The quantity of clinical and demographic metadata differed by source and by participant and was supplied without curation.

Participants in the prospective study were enrolled through a virtual design, were aged roughly 18 to 100 years, and lived in 24 United States geographic areas. To assign participants to cohorts, the prospective study relied on clinical history that participants themselves reported in a screening survey and a study questionnaire. For ImmuneRACE Cohort 3, a participant was defined as recovered based on two consecutive negative NP/OP PCR tests, clearance by a healthcare professional, or resolution of symptoms. In the prospective study, whole blood, serum and a nasopharyngeal or oropharyngeal swab were collected from each participant by mobile phlebotomists. Additional blood draws and questionnaires over an approximately 2-month period could optionally be provided by prospective study participants. Blood samples from the prospective study were shipped frozen or at room temperature prior to DNA extraction.

Sequences were obtained from PBMCs or T cells enriched from blood (not recorded which). The sequence was obtained from a man under 40 who had recovered from COVID-19.

This receptor carries the CDR3 CASRAGAHTGELFF. The DNA is TGTGCAAGTCGGGCGGGGGCGCACACCGGGGAGCTGTTTTTT. The chain is assembled from TRBV12-2 and TRBJ2-2; the table's D call, TRBD2, has no DNA check behind it. TRBV12-2 is termed a pseudogene. Inclusive of the bounding cysteine and phenylalanine, the CDR3 is 14 residues long. Left in the record is the CDR3 DNA by itself, 42 bases read in frame from the first base.